This T cell receptor (beta chain) was recorded in a study of shared clonotypes between healthy human individuals. Overall study context: The composition of the donors was a couple of women and a few men aged 18 to 49.

Notes on this clone: As yet, its antigen is unknown.

Study-wide points: Memory subsets generally showed smaller estimated richness than naive subsets did.

All the donors were Caucasian adults who lived in Nashville, Tennessee. Partitioning of CD4+ cells yielded a CD45RA+ naive subset and a CD45RA-negative memory subset. Some clones are missing from TCRdb's copy, which holds only in-frame ones; the method was immunoSEQ multiplex PCR. This sample has under 650,000 clones; approximately 95% occur once, and the top ten carry under 0.06%. Sequenced sample: naive CD4+ T cells sorted from blood. Subset given: CD45RA+ positively selected. The sequence came from a woman aged 30 to 39 in good health.

This CDR3 reads CASSEAYRGGEQYF. CDR3 nucleotides: TGTGCCAGCAGTGAAGCTTACAGGGGCGGCGAGCAGTACTTC. The rearrangement joins TRBV6-1 to TRBJ2-7; 7 bases line up with TRBD1. CDR1 and CDR2 (germline): MNHNS, SASEGT. The CDR3 is 14 amino acids. With 0 bases clipped from V and 6 bases from J, the junction kept 5 bases outside the gene matches.